This section outlines one T cell receptor (beta chain) sequence together with its context. V dropped 3 bases and J dropped 5 bases, with 15 bases sitting between them. There are 15 residues in the CDR3. Germline CDR1 is SGHDN and CDR2 is FVKESK. Method: immunoSEQ multiplex PCR; TCRdb's copy keeps in-frame clones and lacks some. The table includes about 29,000 clones, about 91% detected once. These data are taken from a study of chemoradiotherapy in HPV16-positive cancers. Study details: Functional T-cell assays on two HPV16-positive patients' cells defined candidate HPV-specific clones and common TCR motifs.

J is TRBJ2-3 and V is TRBV14; the D gene could be TRBD1 or TRBD2 (5 bases each). The sequences come from blood, collected from a patient who underwent chemoradiotherapy. The sequence came from a human donor with HPV-associated anogenital cancer. For the CDR3, the DNA is TGTGCCAGCAGCCAGGGGGACCCCAGAGGAGATACGCAGTATTTT. Translating it yields CASSQGDPRGDTQYF.